What follows are 8 T cell receptor beta chains derived from one specimen sequenced in a study of regulatory T cells in long-lasting Graves disease. The time point here: persistent/refractory GD, antithyroid drugs over 5 years with positive TRAb. Generation of the TCR library employed RNA extracted from PBMCs. To make TCR beta libraries, researchers used iRepertoire HTBI primers and Arm-PCR of CDR3 regions. TCRdb reprocessed the multiplex PCR reads via MiXCR and lists one record per CDR3 protein. This sample has over 450,000 distinct CDR3 sequences, with 20% to 25% found just once. Here the sequenced sample was peripheral blood mononuclear cells (PBMCs), taken when the disease was refractory, from a patient treated with antithyroid drugs. These receptors were obtained from a female donor with Graves disease.

This chain joins TRBV5-1 and TRBJ2-2; 9 nucleotides align to TRBD1. This CDR3 is built from 16 residues. The V and J ends lost 2 bases and 4 bases, in that order; junction bases with no gene match: 6. From germline, CDR1 is SGHRS and CDR2 YFSETQ. The CDR3 reads CASSLQGAAGTGELFF. In nucleotides, the CDR3 is TGCGCCAGCAGCTTACAGGGGGCCGCGGGCACCGGGGAGCTGTTTTTT.

Comment on this clonotype: A much larger clone is a single base away; this may be a read error. This rearrangement joins TRBV11-2 to TRBJ1-4; D is undetermined. Germline-derived CDR1 and CDR2 are SGHAT and FQNNGV. The CDR3 is 12 residues long. The CDR3 sequence: CAGSFEGEKLFF. The CDR3 DNA reads as TGTGCCGGCAGCTTTGAGGGAGAAAAACTGTTTTTT.

The V and J genes are TRBV24-1 and TRBJ2-1, with TRBD2 identical over 8 bases. The CDR3 is 17 residues long. Germline CDR1 reads KGHDR; CDR2 reads SFDVKD. The junction had 4 bases not matched to a gene; V was cut back by 1 base and J by 0 bases. The CDR3 sequence: CATSDFIAGISYNEQFF. CDR3 coding DNA: TGTGCCACCAGTGATTTTATAGCGGGGATCTCCTACAATGAGCAGTTCTTC.

The chain employs TRBV7-9 and TRBJ2-5; TRBD1 agrees at 12 bases. V lost 3 bases to trimming and J lost 5 bases; unmatched junction nucleotides: 10. Per germline, CDR1 SEHNR and CDR2 FQNEAQ (reference sequence). The CDR3 covers 17 residues. The CDR3 spells CASSFQRGQGAGETQYF. CDR3 nucleotides: TGTGCCAGCAGCTTTCAGAGGGGACAGGGGGCCGGTGAGACCCAGTACTTC.

Notes on this clonotype: One end of the junction is discordant with germline, which a read error may explain. The chain combines TRBV28 with TRBJ1-6; D uncertain. The CDR3 runs 14 residues. Per germline, CDR1 MDHEN and CDR2 SYDVKM. The CDR3 loop is CASTPDDANSPPHF. In DNA form, the CDR3 reads TGTGCCAGCACACCGGACGATGCGAATTCACCCCCCCACTTT.

This clonotype has ten or more counts. The chain links TRBV2 to TRBJ1-2, with D perhaps TRBD1 (6 bases). The CDR3 consists of 14 residues. V lost 6 bases and J 6 bases, leaving 17 bases between the germline ends. The germline CDR1 and CDR2 sequences are SNHLY and FYNNEI. As DNA, the CDR3 is TGTGCCAGCAGCCCAACCGGGGGGGCTCATGGCTACACCTTC. This encodes CASSPTGGAHGYTF.

This clonotype has a count of ten or more. CDR3 residues: CASSFGDTEAFF. DNA for the CDR3: TGTGCCAGCAGTTTCGGGGACACTGAAGCTTTCTTT. The chain recombines TRBV7-9 with TRBJ1-1; D gene ambiguous. Trimming left V 6 bases short and J 3 bases short, with 8 bases between. Per the germline V gene, CDR1 is SEHNR and CDR2 is FQNEAQ (reference sequence). The CDR3 loop spans 12 amino acids.

This clonotype was picked up a small number of times. DNA of the CDR3: TGTGCCAGCAGCCCGGAGGGACCCTCGGGACAAGAGACCCAGTACTTC. Protein product: CASSPEGPSGQETQYF. The chain carries TRBV7-2 and TRBJ2-5, with D tentatively TRBD2 (6 bases). V gave up 5 bases and J gave up 2 bases, with 18 bases separating them. CDR3 length: 16 residues. Per the germline V gene, CDR1 is SGHTA and CDR2 is FQGNSA.